A single sample is the source of the 10 T cell receptor beta chains below, sequenced in a study of blood T cell repertoires in COVID-19. Some clones are missing from TCRdb's copy, which holds only in-frame ones; the method was immunoSEQ multiplex PCR. The sample holds 200,000 to 250,000 clones, 70% to 90% seen once. The sample comprised peripheral blood. Source of these receptors: a woman between 18 and 30 years old who had recovered from COVID-19.

This clone occurred once. The genes are TRBV4-1 and TRBJ1-2, with 9 bases matching TRBD1. Per the germline V gene, CDR1 is MGHRA and CDR2 is YSYEKL. The V and J ends lost 2 bases and 4 bases, in that order; junction bases with no gene match: 5. CDR3 length equals 15 residues. In DNA, the CDR3 is TGCGCCAGCAGCCAAATGACAGGGGGTCTCTATGGCTACACCTTC. Translating it yields CASSQMTGGLYGYTF.

This clone has only a few counts. The J gene is TRBJ2-7, the V gene TRBV6-2 or TRBV6-3; 8 bases line up with TRBD2. The CDR3 has 13 amino acids. Germline-derived CDR1 and CDR2 are MNHEY and SVGEGT. V gave up 3 bases and J gave up 6 bases; unmatched junction bases: 4. As DNA, the CDR3 is TGTGCCAGCAGTTATTCTACTAGCGGCGAGCAGTACTTC. Its protein is CASSYSTSGEQYF.

The genes are TRBV7-2 and TRBJ2-1; 12 bases fit TRBD2. Looked up from germline, CDR1 is SGHTA and CDR2 is FQGNSA. The CDR3 runs to 15 residues. The trim removed 5 bases at V and 6 bases at J, leaving 5 bases unmatched. The CDR3 reads CASSARLAGVNEQFF. For the CDR3, the DNA is TGTGCCAGCAGCGCTCGACTAGCGGGAGTCAATGAGCAGTTCTTC.

The CDR3 sequence is CASSVGQGMNTEAFF. Here the CDR3 DNA reads TGTGCCAGTAGTGTGGGACAGGGGATGAACACTGAAGCTTTCTTT. The rearrangement joins TRBV19 to TRBJ1-1, with TRBD1 matching over 10 bases. J lost 0 bases, V lost 5 bases, and 3 bases had no gene match. The CDR3 length is 15 residues. Looked up from germline, CDR1 is LNHDA and CDR2 is SQIVND (reference sequence).

V is TRBV7-9 and J is TRBJ1-2, with no clear D. V lost 5 bases and J lost 3, with 19 bases in between. Germline V gene sequence: CDR1 SEHNR, CDR2 FQNEAQ (reference sequence). The CDR3 is 16 amino acids. CDR3 region: CASSPNRQVAYYGYTF. CDR3 sequence (DNA): TGTGCCAGCAGCCCCAACCGACAAGTAGCGTACTATGGCTACACCTTC.

The CDR3 DNA follows: TGTGCCAGCTCCGGGGAACTATTCTATGGCTACACCTTC. This sequence encodes CASSGELFYGYTF. The chain employs TRBV5-6 and TRBJ1-2; D remains unclear. The CDR3 contains 13 residues. V lost 7 bases, J lost 4 bases, and 14 bases lay in between. Germline V lookup: CDR1 SGHDT, CDR2 YYEEEE.

V is TRBV11-3 and J is TRBJ2-5; D perhaps matches TRBD2 (6 bases). Germline V gene sequence: CDR1 SGHNT, CDR2 YENEEA. The CDR3 is made up of 14 amino acids. The V gene lost 5 bases and the J gene lost 4 bases, with 14 bases spanning the gap. In DNA, the CDR3 is TGTGCCAGCAGCCGTAGCGGCTCGACAGAGACCCAGTACTTC. It encodes CASSRSGSTETQYF.

This clone was seen a few times. The rearrangement links TRBV30 to TRBJ2-2, with 7 bases identical to TRBD2. Germline V gene lookup returns CDR1 GTSNPN and CDR2 SVGIG (reference sequence). V shed 2 bases, J shed 8 bases, and the junction held 11 bases outside the gene matches. The CDR3 contains 15 residues. For the CDR3, the DNA is TGTGCCTGGAGTAGGAGACTAGCTGGGGTTGGGGAGCTGTTTTTT. Translating gives CAWSRRLAGVGELFF.

The CDR3, as DNA: TGCGCCAGCAGCTTAACAGTCCCCGAAAAACTGTTTTTT. As protein: CASSLTVPEKLFF. The chain has TRBV5-1 and TRBJ1-4, with D unresolved. The CDR3 sequence is 13 residues long. CDR1 SGHRS and CDR2 YFSETQ come from the germline V gene. V lost 2 bases, J lost 8 bases, and 10 bases lay in between.

This chain links TRBV10-1 with TRBJ2-1; TRBD2 is a possible D gene (7 bases). The V gene lost 6 bases and the J gene lost 5 bases, with 14 bases spanning the gap. From germline, CDR1 is WNHNN and CDR2 SYGVQD (reference sequence). This CDR3 has 14 residues. The CDR3 sequence: CASSGGLRNNEQFF. CDR3 bases: TGCGCCAGCAGCGGGGGGCTGAGGAACAATGAGCAGTTCTTC.